These 24 T cell receptor beta chains were all obtained from the same sample, sequenced in a study of identifying expanded T cells in peripheral blood. Data came from immunoSEQ multiplex PCR; TCRdb stores just in-frame clones and leaves some out. The sample includes approximately 100,000 clones, around nine tenths of them seen just once. The specimen sequenced was blood. The receptor set was obtained from a person between 18 and 75 years old in good health.

V and J are TRBV7-6 and TRBJ2-3; D possibly corresponds to TRBD1 (5 bases). Per germline, CDR1 SGHVS and CDR2 FNYEAQ. V shed 0 bases and J shed 0 bases, with 7 bases lying between them. The CDR3 is made up of 15 amino acids. CDR3 nucleotide sequence: TGTGCCAGCAGCTTAGCGGGGCTTAGCACAGATACGCAGTATTTT. It is translated as CASSLAGLSTDTQYF.

The V call is TRBV5-1, the J call TRBJ2-2; no definite D call. The CDR3 is 15 amino acids. V lost 4 bases and J 7 bases, leaving 17 bases between the germline ends. Germline CDR1 is SGHRS and CDR2 is YFSETQ. The chain's CDR3 is CASSLEAGVFGELFF. In nucleotides, the CDR3 is TGCGCCAGCAGCCTTGAAGCTGGGGTTTTCGGGGAGCTGTTTTTT.

This clone was detected a few times. The chain uses TRBV9 and TRBJ2-7, with a tentative D call TRBD1 (5 bases). The CDR3 length is 14 residues. Trimming cost V 0 bases and J 0 bases, with 7 bases left between them. CDR1 and CDR2 (germline): SGDLS, YYNGEE. Written as DNA, the CDR3 is TGTGCCAGCAGCGTAGAAGGGGACTCCTACGAGCAGTACTTC. Translated, it gives CASSVEGDSYEQYF.

This clone was seen a single time. The rearrangement uses TRBV28 and TRBJ1-2, with TRBD1 as a possible D gene (5 bases). Germline V gives CDR1 MDHEN, CDR2 SYDVKM. The CDR3 has 12 amino acids. Trimming stripped 7 bases from V and 8 bases from J, with 14 bases between. The chain's CDR3 is CASTPTGHGYTF. The CDR3, as DNA: TGTGCCAGCACCCCCACGGGGCACGGCTACACCTTC.

This rearrangement joins TRBV9 to TRBJ2-6, with D unresolved. The CDR3 is 15 amino acids. CDR1 SGDLS and CDR2 YYNGEE come from the germline V gene. V was clipped by 0 bases and J by 1 base, with 5 bases between them. The CDR3: CASSVGWSGANVLTF. CDR3 coding DNA: TGTGCCAGCAGCGTAGGATGGTCTGGGGCCAACGTCCTGACTTTC.

This clone was seen a single time. V usage is TRBV7-3 and J usage is TRBJ2-1; TRBD2 matches 9 bases. The ends lost 5 bases at V and 9 bases at J; junction bases unmatched: 11. CDR1 SGHTA and CDR2 FQGTGA come from the germline V gene. The CDR3 covers 15 residues. CDR3 sequence: CASSPWAGGVGEQFF. The DNA for the CDR3 is TGTGCCAGCAGCCCCTGGGCGGGGGGGGTAGGTGAGCAGTTCTTC.

The chain is built from TRBV6-5 and TRBJ1-1, with a weak D call TRBD1 (6 bases). This CDR3 contains 12 residues. Trimming took off 3 bases at V and 11 bases at J, with 13 bases between the two ends. From germline, CDR1 is MNHEY and CDR2 SVGAGI. CDR3 in amino acids: CASSYSGQGAFF. In DNA, the CDR3 is TGTGCCAGCAGTTATAGTGGCCAGGGGGCTTTCTTT.

V is TRBV10-3 and J is TRBJ1-1; a possible D gene is TRBD1 (5 bases). The germline V gene has CDR1 ENHRY and CDR2 SYGVKD. V lost 8 bases and J 1 base, leaving 17 bases between the germline ends. The CDR3 runs to 15 residues. The CDR3 DNA reads TGTGCCATCCAAGAGGGCAGGGCGGGGAACACTGAAGCTTTCTTT. It translates to CAIQEGRAGNTEAFF.

The chain carries TRBV7-4 and TRBJ1-5; D not certain. Per germline, CDR1 SGHVT and CDR2 SQSDAQ. The CDR3 sequence is 13 residues long. The V gene lost 3 bases and the J gene lost 0 bases, with 3 bases spanning the gap. CDR3 sequence: CASSFDSNQPQHF. CDR3 in DNA: TGTGCCAGCAGCTTTGATAGCAATCAGCCCCAGCATTTT. Drawing the rest from reference TRBV7-4 and TRBJ1-5, the complete variable domain is GAGVSQSPRYKVAKRGRDVALRCDSISGHVTLYWYRQTLGQGSEVLTYSQSDAQRDKSGRPSGRFSAERPERSVSTLKIQRTEQGDSAVYLCASSFDSNQPQHFGDGTRLSIL.

This clone is a singleton in its sample. This sequence joins TRBV28 and TRBJ1-4; possible D gene TRBD1, 5 bases. The V and J ends lost 6 bases and 4 bases respectively, with 15 bases between them. The CDR3 consists of 15 residues. Per the germline V gene, CDR1 is MDHEN and CDR2 is SYDVKM. Here the CDR3 DNA reads TGTGCCAGCAGCGCCTTGGGGGGGTTTAATGAAAAACTGTTTTTT. Protein: CASSALGGFNEKLFF.

The gene calls are TRBV7-2 and TRBJ2-7; a possible D gene is TRBD2 (6 bases). With 5 bases removed from V and 3 bases from J, the gap between germline ends came to 11 bases. CDR1 and CDR2 (germline): SGHTA, FQGNSA. This CDR3 is 13 amino acids long. The CDR3 loop is CASSPGLFYEQYF. The DNA of the CDR3 is TGTGCCAGCAGCCCTGGACTATTCTACGAGCAGTACTTC.

The chain couples TRBV6-1 to TRBJ1-2, with D uncertain. CDR1 and CDR2 (germline): MNHNS, SASEGT. This CDR3 has 10 residues. V lost 8 bases to trimming and J lost 5 bases, with 6 bases between them. The DNA for the CDR3 is TGTGCCAGCTTGCGGTATGGCTACACCTTC. Translating it yields CASLRYGYTF.

The V and J genes are TRBV7-3 and TRBJ2-7, with TRBD1 identical over 8 bases. Per germline, CDR1 SGHTA and CDR2 FQGTGA. The CDR3 is 15 residues long. Unmatched junction bases numbered 5, after V lost 2 bases and J lost 2 bases. In DNA form, the CDR3 reads TGTGCCAGCAGCTTACGGACAGGGCCACCCTACGAGCAGTACTTC. This sequence encodes CASSLRTGPPYEQYF.

The chain couples TRBV7-9 to TRBJ2-5, with D maybe TRBD2 (5 bases). The V end lost 0 bases, the J end lost 5 bases, and 10 bases lay between the germline ends. CDR1 and CDR2 from the germline V gene are SEHNR and FQNEAQ (reference sequence). This CDR3 region has 14 residues. Here the CDR3 DNA reads TGTGCCAGCAGCTTAGCCGGGGTCCACGAGACCCAGTACTTC. Its protein product is CASSLAGVHETQYF.

The genes are TRBV25-1 and TRBJ2-5; unclear D gene. Germline values: CDR1 MGHDK, CDR2 SYGVNS. V was trimmed by 3 bases and J by 4 bases, leaving 3 bases between them. The length of the CDR3 is 11 residues. In DNA form, the CDR3 reads TGTGCCAGCAGTGATAGAGAGACCCAGTACTTC. Amino acid sequence: CASSDRETQYF.

The chain joins TRBV2 to TRBJ2-5; 8 bases map to TRBD1. V lost 7 bases, J lost 4 bases, and 8 bases stayed unmatched. The V gene's germline CDR1 is SNHLY and CDR2 FYNNEI. This CDR3 spans 14 amino acids. For the CDR3, the DNA is TGTGCCAGCACCGTCGGACAGGGAAGAGAGACCCAGTACTTC. Translating gives CASTVGQGRETQYF.

This chain joins TRBV27 and TRBJ1-4; D possibly corresponds to TRBD1 (5 bases). Trimming shortened V by 0 bases and J by 7 bases, and 15 bases separated the two germline ends. The CDR3 is 16 residues long. The germline V gene has CDR1 MNHEY and CDR2 SMNVEV (reference sequence). CDR3 sequence: CASSLSGSGDGEKLFF. The CDR3 coding sequence is TGTGCCAGCAGTTTATCCGGGTCGGGGGACGGTGAAAAACTGTTTTTT.

This chain joins TRBV15 and TRBJ2-5, with 8 bases lining up with TRBD1. The trim removed 1 base at V and 0 bases at J, leaving 7 bases unmatched. The CDR3 is made up of 17 amino acids. CDR1 LNHNV and CDR2 YYDKDF come from the germline V gene (reference sequence). In DNA, the CDR3 is TGTGCCACCAGCAGAGGTCGTTGGACAGGGTACCAAGAGACCCAGTACTTC. Translated, it gives CATSRGRWTGYQETQYF.

The V and J genes are TRBV5-6 and TRBJ2-1; D perhaps matches TRBD2 (6 bases). This CDR3 region has 13 residues. The germline V gene has CDR1 SGHDT and CDR2 YYEEEE. Trimming removed 0 bases at V and 7 bases at J, with 8 bases between. CDR3: CASSLGLANEQFF. Here the CDR3 DNA reads TGTGCCAGCAGCTTGGGCCTAGCGAATGAGCAGTTCTTC.

The rearrangement uses TRBV13 and TRBJ1-1, with D perhaps TRBD1 (5 bases). Germline assignment: CDR1 PRHDT and CDR2 FYEKMQ (reference sequence). This CDR3 region has 13 residues. Trimming left V 3 bases short and J 4 bases short, with 9 bases between. CDR3: CASSFGRATEAFF. The CDR3, as DNA: TGTGCCAGCAGCTTTGGCAGGGCCACTGAAGCTTTCTTT.

The J gene is TRBJ1-2, the V gene TRBV9; unclear D gene. CDR1 and CDR2 from the germline V gene are SGDLS and YYNGEE. The V end lost 0 bases, the J end lost 4 bases, and 10 bases lay between the germline ends. This CDR3 has 14 residues. The CDR3 DNA sequence: TGTGCCAGCAGCGTAGCGGAGGGAACCTATGGCTACACCTTC. This sequence encodes CASSVAEGTYGYTF.

V is TRBV5-4 and J is TRBJ2-5; tentatively, D is TRBD2 (7 bases). CDR3 size: 15 residues. V dropped 1 base and J dropped 7 bases, with 17 bases sitting between them. Looked up from germline, CDR1 is SGHNT and CDR2 is YYREEE (reference sequence). The CDR3 DNA reads TGTGCCAGCAGCTTGCAAGGGGGGGGATCGAGGACCCAGTACTTC. Its protein is CASSLQGGGSRTQYF. Full variable domain (outside the CDR3, taken from reference TRBV5-4 and TRBJ2-5): ETGVTQSPTHLIKTRGQQVTLRCSSQSGHNTVSWYQQALGQGPQFIFQYYREEENGRGNFPPRFSGLQFPNYSSELNVNALELDDSALYLCASSLQGGGSRTQYFGPGTRLLVL.

To note about this clone: This sample includes further DNA sequences coding for the same CDR3. The chain combines TRBV18 with TRBJ2-5; D unclear. This CDR3 region has 11 residues. The V end lost 3 bases, the J end lost 1 base, and 0 bases lay between the germline ends. CDR1 is KGHSH and CDR2 is LQKENI in the germline V gene. The CDR3 protein is CASSPQETQYF. CDR3 in DNA: TGTGCCAGCTCACCCCAAGAGACCCAGTACTTC.

V and J are TRBV29-1 and TRBJ2-7; possibly TRBD2 for D (6 bases). Germline V gene sequence: CDR1 SQVTM, CDR2 ANQGSEA. The CDR3 runs 11 residues. V was trimmed by 7 bases and J by 7 bases, leaving 14 bases between them. Written as DNA, the CDR3 is TGCAGCGGTCGACTAGGTGCAGAGCAGTACTTC. As protein: CSGRLGAEQYF.